This T cell receptor (beta chain) was retrieved from a study of T cell clones after liver transplantation. Background on the study: In this trial, immunosuppression withdrawal was attempted within 2 years of liver transplant. A pre-transplant mixed lymphocyte reaction with TCRbeta sequencing defined graft-donor-reactive clones followed in post-transplant blood.

A few counts support this clone. V trimming: 4 bases; J trimming: 0 bases; junction bases outside the gene matches: 7. The germline CDR1 and CDR2 sequences are SGHTA and FQGNSA. This CDR3 has 18 amino acids. Measured with immunoSEQ multiplex PCR; TCRdb has only the in-frame clones, and not every one. The table lists 80,000 or so clones, roughly four fifths of them singletons, with 0.4% to 0.6% in the top ten. This sequence was found in a human patient who received a liver transplant. Part of the T cells may come from the graft donor. The chain couples TRBV7-2 to TRBJ2-6; 9 bases match TRBD1. The sample here was CD4+ T cells from blood, taken approximately 3.5 years after liver transplant. The CDR3 protein is CASSSRGTGNSGANVLTF. DNA of the CDR3: TGTGCCAGCAGCTCCAGAGGGACAGGGAACTCTGGGGCCAACGTCCTGACTTTC.